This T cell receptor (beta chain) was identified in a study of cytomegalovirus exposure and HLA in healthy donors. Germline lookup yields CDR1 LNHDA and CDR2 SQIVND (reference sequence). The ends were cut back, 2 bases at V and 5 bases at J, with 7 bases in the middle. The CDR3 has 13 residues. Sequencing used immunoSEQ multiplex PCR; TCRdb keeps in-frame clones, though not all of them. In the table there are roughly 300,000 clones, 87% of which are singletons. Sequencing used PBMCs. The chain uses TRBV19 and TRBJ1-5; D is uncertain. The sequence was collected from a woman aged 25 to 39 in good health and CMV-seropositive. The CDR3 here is CASSIQVYQPQHF. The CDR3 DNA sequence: TGTGCCAGTAGTATACAGGTTTATCAGCCCCAGCATTTT.